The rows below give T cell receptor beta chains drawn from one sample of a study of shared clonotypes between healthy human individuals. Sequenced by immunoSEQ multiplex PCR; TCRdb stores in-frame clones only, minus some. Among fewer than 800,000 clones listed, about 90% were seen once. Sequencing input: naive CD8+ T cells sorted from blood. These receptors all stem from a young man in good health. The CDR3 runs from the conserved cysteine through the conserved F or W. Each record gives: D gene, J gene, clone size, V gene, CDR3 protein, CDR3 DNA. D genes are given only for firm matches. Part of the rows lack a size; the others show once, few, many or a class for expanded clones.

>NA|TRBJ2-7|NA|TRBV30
CAWSVTWQGSYEQYF
TGTGCCTGGAGTGTCACATGGCAGGGCTCCTACGAGCAGTACTTC
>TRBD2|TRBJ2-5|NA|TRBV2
CASSEAGGPFETQYF
TGTGCCAGCAGCGAAGCGGGAGGGCCTTTCGAGACCCAGTACTTC
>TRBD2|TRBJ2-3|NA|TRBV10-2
CASSDSIAGRTDTQYF
TGCGCCAGCAGTGACTCCATAGCGGGGAGGACAGATACGCAGTATTTT
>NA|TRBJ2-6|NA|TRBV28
CASSSLDSGANVLTF
TGTGCCAGCAGTTCACTAGACTCTGGGGCCAACGTCCTGACTTTC
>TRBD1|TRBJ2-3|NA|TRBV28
CASGTAGTDTQYF
TGTGCCAGCGGGACAGCTGGCACAGATACGCAGTATTTT
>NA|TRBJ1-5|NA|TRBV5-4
CASSFWGGDQPQHF
TGTGCCAGCAGCTTCTGGGGGGGGGATCAGCCCCAGCATTTT
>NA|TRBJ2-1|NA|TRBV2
CASSPEYNEQFF
TGTGCCAGCAGTCCGGAGTACAATGAGCAGTTCTTC
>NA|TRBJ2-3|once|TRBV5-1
CASSLDSQLSTDTQYF
TGCGCCAGCAGCTTGGATTCCCAGCTCAGCACAGATACGCAGTATTTT
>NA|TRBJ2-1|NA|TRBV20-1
CSARWVGEQFF
TGCAGTGCTCGCTGGGTGGGTGAGCAGTTCTTC
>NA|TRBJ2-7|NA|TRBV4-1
CASSQVGYEQYF
TGCGCCAGCAGCCAGGTGGGTTACGAGCAGTACTTC